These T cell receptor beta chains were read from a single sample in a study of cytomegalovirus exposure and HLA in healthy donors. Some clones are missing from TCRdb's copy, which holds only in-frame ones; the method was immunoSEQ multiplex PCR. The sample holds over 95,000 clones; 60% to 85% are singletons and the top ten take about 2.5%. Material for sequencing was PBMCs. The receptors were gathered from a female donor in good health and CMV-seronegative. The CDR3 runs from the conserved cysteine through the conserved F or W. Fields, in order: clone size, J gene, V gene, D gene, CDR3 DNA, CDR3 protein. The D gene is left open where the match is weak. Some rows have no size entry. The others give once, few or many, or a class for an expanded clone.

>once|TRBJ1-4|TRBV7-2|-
TGTGCCAGCAGCTTTGGGCGGGGGGAGGGGAAAAGGTTTTTT
CASSFGRGEGKRFF
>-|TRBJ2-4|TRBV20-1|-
TGCAGTGCTAGATGGTCGGACATTCAGTACTTC
CSARWSDIQYF
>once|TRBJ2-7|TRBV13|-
TGTGCCAGCAGCTTGGGGGGGCCGGTCTCCTACGAGCAGTACTTC
CASSLGGPVSYEQYF
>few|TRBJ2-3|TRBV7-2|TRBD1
TGTGCCAGCAGCCGGGACAGGGTCGATACGCAGTATTTT
CASSRDRVDTQYF
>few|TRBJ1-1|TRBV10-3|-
TGTGCCATCAGAGACTCCCTAGTAGCGGGCACTGAAGCTTTCTTT
CAIRDSLVAGTEAFF
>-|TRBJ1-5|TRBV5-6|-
TGTGCCAGCAGCAGGGGGATCTCCAGCAATCAGCCCCAGCATTTT
CASSRGISSNQPQHF
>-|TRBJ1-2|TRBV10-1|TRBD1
TGCGCCAGCAGTCCCGGGACAGGGGATGGCTACACCTTC
CASSPGTGDGYTF
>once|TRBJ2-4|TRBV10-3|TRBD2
TGTGCCACCTCTAGCGGGGGCATTCAGTACTTC
CATSSGGIQYF
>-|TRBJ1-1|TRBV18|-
TGTGCCAGCTCACCACGGGAGGGAGACGAAGCTTTCTTT
CASSPREGDEAFF
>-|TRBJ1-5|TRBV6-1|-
TGTGCCAGCAGTGAACCACTTCCTCGTCCCCCCCAGCATTTT
CASSEPLPRPPQHF
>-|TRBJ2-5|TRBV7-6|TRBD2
TGTGCCAGCAGCCCCCTCGGCGGGGGGTTGGAGACCCAGTACTTC
CASSPLGGGLETQYF
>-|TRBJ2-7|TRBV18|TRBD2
TGTGCCAGCTCACCATTAGGGGAGGGCGAGCAGTACTTC
CASSPLGEGEQYF
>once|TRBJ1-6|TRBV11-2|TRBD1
TGTGCCAGCAGCCCGTTCCAGGGGGATAATTCACCCCTCCACTTT
CASSPFQGDNSPLHF
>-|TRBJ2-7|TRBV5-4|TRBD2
TGTGCCAGCAGCCCGTACGGGGGGAATCCGCACGAGCAGTACTTC
CASSPYGGNPHEQYF
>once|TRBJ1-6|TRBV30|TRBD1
TGTGCCTGGGACGCGGGACAGGAAAATTCACCCCTCCACTTT
CAWDAGQENSPLHF
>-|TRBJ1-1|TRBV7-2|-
TGTGCCAGCGGCTTAAGCCTAATGAACACTGAAGCTTTCTTT
CASGLSLMNTEAFF
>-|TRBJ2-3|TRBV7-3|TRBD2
TGTGCCAGCAGCCCACGCAGACTAGCGGGGAACACAGATACGCAGTATTTT
CASSPRRLAGNTDTQYF
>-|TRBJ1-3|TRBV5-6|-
TGTGCCAGCAGCCTGGGACGCTCATTAGCCGGAAACACCATATATTTT
CASSLGRSLAGNTIYF
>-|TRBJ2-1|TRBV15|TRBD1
TGTGCCACCAGGCAAGCCGGGACAGGGTCCTACAATGAGCAGTTCTTC
CATRQAGTGSYNEQFF
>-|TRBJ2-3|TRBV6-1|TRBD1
TGTGCCAGCAGTCCGGGGGGACAGGGGACAGATACGCAGTATTTT
CASSPGGQGTDTQYF
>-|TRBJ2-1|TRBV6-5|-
TGTGCCAGCAGCCAGACTAGGTCCAATGAGCAGTTCTTC
CASSQTRSNEQFF
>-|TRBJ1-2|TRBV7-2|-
TGTGCCAGCAGCTTAATGGCGGGAAATAACTATGGCTACACCTTC
CASSLMAGNNYGYTF
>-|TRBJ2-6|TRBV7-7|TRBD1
TGTGCTAGCAGCCCCGGGACAGGGGGCTTCGAAGGGGCCAACGTCCTGACTTTC
CASSPGTGGFEGANVLTF
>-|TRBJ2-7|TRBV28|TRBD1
TGTGCCAGTACTAGGGACAGGTCCTCCTACGAGCAGTACTTC
CASTRDRSSYEQYF
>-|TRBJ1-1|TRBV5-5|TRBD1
TGTGCCAGCATGGTGGGGACAGTGAACACTGAAGCTTTCTTT
CASMVGTVNTEAFF